A single sample gave rise to the 21 T cell receptor beta chains below, sequenced in a study of T cells in Graves' hyperthyroidism and ophthalmopathy. TCR beta CDR3 regions were amplified from RNA. Researchers ran a first-round RT-PCR on the TCR CDR3 using the HTBI primer set. TCRdb re-derived calls from the multiplex PCR reads in MiXCR, one entry per CDR3 protein. Altogether about 250,000 distinct CDR3 sequences are present, approximately 23% being singletons, with the ten largest covering about a third. Sequencing was done on a sample of blood. These receptors came from a woman aged 40 to 50 with Graves' ophthalmopathy.

This clonotype was recorded many times. The chain links TRBV10-3 to TRBJ2-5, with 9 bases lining up with TRBD1. This CDR3 has 13 residues. V lost 8 bases, J lost 5 bases, and 6 bases stayed unmatched. CDR1 is ENHRY and CDR2 is SYGVKD in the germline V gene. CDR3 sequence (DNA): TGTGCCATCCGAACAGGGGGCGTGGAGACCCAGTACTTC. Its protein is CAIRTGGVETQYF.

In this sample, this clonotype turned up many times. This chain uses TRBV13 with TRBJ1-5, with D unresolved. The germline CDR1 and CDR2 sequences are PRHDT and FYEKMQ (reference sequence). CDR3 length: 14 amino acids. Trimming took off 5 bases at V and 4 bases at J, with 12 bases between the two ends. This chain's CDR3 is CASSLGRGNQPQHF. CDR3 DNA: TGTGCCAGCAGCCTTGGACGGGGAAATCAGCCCCAGCATTTT.

This clonotype was seen more than once but under ten times. CDR3 loop: CASSYQRGPGELFF. DNA of the CDR3: TGTGCCAGCAGCTACCAAAGGGGTCCCGGGGAGCTGTTTTTT. V and J are TRBV11-3 and TRBJ2-2, with a tentative D call TRBD1 (5 bases). The CDR3 consists of 14 residues. CDR1 SGHNT and CDR2 YENEEA come from the germline V gene. The ends were cut back, 4 bases at V and 6 bases at J, with 12 bases in the middle. The full variable domain, completed using reference TRBV11-3 and TRBJ2-2, is EAGVVQSPRYKIIEKKQPVAFWCNPISGHNTLYWYLQNLGQGPELLIRYENEEAVDDSQLPKDRFSAERLKGVDSTLKIQPAELGDSAVYLCASSYQRGPGELFFGEGSRLTVL.

This clonotype has more than one count but fewer than ten. Germline is not matched at one junction end, which may reflect a read error. This chain joins TRBV11-2 and TRBJ2-1; 13 nucleotides match TRBD2. Germline V gives CDR1 SGHAT, CDR2 FQNNGV. This CDR3 has 17 residues. The CDR3 loop is CVSSPRTSGSTGSEQFF. In nucleotides, the CDR3 is TGTGTCAGCAGCCCCCGGACTAGCGGGAGTACTGGTAGTGAGCAGTTCTTC.

This clonotype was observed many times. The rearrangement links TRBV10-3 to TRBJ2-2; D is tentatively TRBD1 or TRBD2 (5 bases each). This CDR3 is built from 15 residues. Germline V gives CDR1 ENHRY, CDR2 SYGVKD. Trimming took 8 bases from V and 0 from J, leaving 13 bases between them. The CDR3 region is CAIGRDATNTGELFF. As DNA, the CDR3 is TGTGCCATCGGACGGGACGCCACGAACACCGGGGAGCTGTTTTTT.

The genes are TRBV30 and TRBJ2-5, with D unresolved. From germline, CDR1 is GTSNPN and CDR2 SVGIG (reference sequence). The CDR3 has 13 amino acids. V lost 0 bases, J lost 5 bases, and 10 bases lay in between. CDR3 coding DNA: TGTGCCTGGAGTGTAGGCACCCAGGAGACCCAGTACTTC. Its protein is CAWSVGTQETQYF.

Ten or more counts support this clonotype. The genes are TRBV11-2 and TRBJ2-2; D gene unclear. V gave up 6 bases and J gave up 8 bases, with 10 bases separating them. The germline CDR1 and CDR2 sequences are SGHAT and FQNNGV. The CDR3 consists of 12 residues. This chain's CDR3 is CASRAARGELFF. The CDR3 nucleotides read TGTGCCAGCAGGGCGGCTAGAGGGGAGCTGTTTTTT.

This clonotype was observed at least ten times. The chain is built from TRBV30 and TRBJ2-5; D possibly matches TRBD1 or TRBD2 (5 bases each). The CDR3 loop spans 14 amino acids. Germline V gene sequence: CDR1 GTSNPN, CDR2 SVGIG (reference sequence). V was shortened by 6 bases and J by 4 bases, with 18 bases between the two germline ends. CDR3 sequence: CACPRLEGIETQYF. In DNA, the CDR3 is TGTGCCTGTCCACGTCTCGAGGGGATAGAGACCCAGTACTTC.

This clonotype was seen ten or more times. The chain links TRBV6-2 or TRBV6-3 to TRBJ2-5; 9 positions match TRBD2. Germline CDR1 MNHEY, CDR2 SVGEGT. The CDR3 spans 14 residues. The V segment lost 2 bases and the J segment 5 bases; nucleotides outside the gene matches: 3. CDR3 amino acids: CASSYPSGKETQYF. The CDR3 DNA reads TGTGCCAGCAGTTACCCTAGCGGGAAGGAGACCCAGTACTTC.

This clonotype was found many times. V gene TRBV12-3 or TRBV12-4 combines with J gene TRBJ2-7, with 11 bases identical to TRBD2. After removal of 5 bases from V and 2 bases from J, the junction contained 8 bases not matched to a gene. The CDR3 has 16 residues. CDR3 amino acids: CASSQLLAGGPYEQYF. DNA for the CDR3: TGTGCCAGCAGTCAACTTCTAGCGGGAGGCCCCTACGAGCAGTACTTC.

This clonotype occurred many times. The rearrangement uses TRBV12-3 or TRBV12-4 and TRBJ1-1, with D possibly TRBD1 on 5 matching bases. The V gene lost 5 bases and the J gene lost 1 base, with 11 bases spanning the gap. This CDR3 has 14 amino acids. CDR3 nucleotide sequence: TGTGCCAGCAGTAGCGGGACTAGGAACACTGAAGCTTTCTTT. As protein: CASSSGTRNTEAFF.

The sample holds many counts of this clonotype. The gene calls are TRBV12-3 or TRBV12-4 and TRBJ1-1; 7 nucleotides line up with TRBD1. This CDR3 is 14 amino acids long. V gave up 6 bases and J gave up 5 bases; unmatched junction bases: 9. The CDR3 nucleotides are TGTGCCAGCAGAGAACAGGGGATTGAGACTGAAGCTTTCTTT. This translates into CASREQGIETEAFF.

This clonotype was recorded at least ten times. The rearrangement links TRBV12-3 or TRBV12-4 to TRBJ2-5; 13 bases are a match to TRBD2. The junction had 1 base not matched to a gene; V was cut back by 8 bases and J by 4 bases. The CDR3 has 13 residues. In DNA form, the CDR3 reads TGTGCCAGCGGACTAGCGGGAGTAGAGACCCAGTACTTC. This codes for CASGLAGVETQYF.

This clonotype has ten or more counts. This sequence joins TRBV20-1 and TRBJ2-7; D might be TRBD2 (6 bases). The CDR3 length is 13 residues. Germline V gene data show CDR1 as DFQATT and CDR2 as SNEGSKA (reference sequence). V gave up 6 bases and J gave up 0 bases, with 12 bases separating them. The CDR3 loop reads CSAEGIDSYEQYF. The CDR3 bases are TGCAGTGCGGAGGGGATCGACTCCTACGAGCAGTACTTC.

There are many counts of this clonotype. The V and J genes are TRBV5-6 and TRBJ2-5; tentative D call: TRBD1 (5 bases). Trimming pared 0 bases from V and 1 base from J, leaving 13 bases between. The CDR3 sequence is 16 residues long. The germline gives CDR1 SGHDT, CDR2 YYEEEE. The CDR3 DNA sequence: TGTGCCAGCAGCTTGGGACAGCTGATTTTCCAAGAGACCCAGTACTTC. Translated, it gives CASSLGQLIFQETQYF.

This clonotype was counted ten times or more. The V call is TRBV2, the J call TRBJ1-2; D remains ambiguous. Trimming cost V 5 bases and J 4 bases, with 14 bases left between them. Germline loops: CDR1 SNHLY, CDR2 FYNNEI. This CDR3 contains 14 residues. The CDR3 loop reads CASSSSGSLYGYTF. The DNA of the CDR3 is TGTGCCAGCAGTTCATCCGGGAGCCTCTATGGCTACACCTTC.

This clonotype was seen a handful of times. The rearrangement links TRBV30 to TRBJ1-2; D may be TRBD1 (5 bases). The CDR3 covers 14 residues. V was pared by 1 base and J by 8 bases, with 17 bases between. CDR1 and CDR2 from the germline V gene are GTSNPN and SVGIG (reference sequence). The CDR3 DNA sequence: TGTGCCTGGAGTGAGGAAGGACAATGGGTCGGCTACACCTTC. Protein sequence: CAWSEEGQWVGYTF.

This clonotype was counted at least ten times. The genes are TRBV27 and TRBJ2-2, with 7 bases that match TRBD2. The V and J ends lost 2 bases and 6 bases, in that order; junction bases with no gene match: 6. CDR1 is MNHEY and CDR2 is SMNVEV in the germline V gene (reference sequence). This CDR3 has 15 amino acids. DNA for the CDR3: TGTGCCAGCAGTTTAAGGGCGGGAGTCCCCGGGGAGCTGTTTTTT. Translated: CASSLRAGVPGELFF.

Only a few counts were recorded for this clonotype. A much larger clone lies one base from this, so it may be a read error. The gene calls are TRBV5-1 and TRBJ2-7; a weak D match, TRBD1 (6 bases). The CDR3 contains 13 residues. The germline V gene encodes CDR1 SGHRS and CDR2 YFSETQ. CDR3 bases: TGCGCCAGCAGCACCGTTCAGGGGAACGAGCTGTACTTC. Protein: CASSTVQGNELYF.

This clonotype was picked up many times. This chain uses TRBV19 with TRBJ1-1, with D maybe TRBD1 (5 bases). V lost 6 bases, J lost 3 bases, and 17 bases lay in between. Germline V gene data show CDR1 as LNHDA and CDR2 as SQIVND (reference sequence). The CDR3 runs 15 residues. The DNA for the CDR3 is TGTGCCAGTAGAGGGCCAAGCGGAGGGGACACTGAAGCTTTCTTT. Encoded protein: CASRGPSGGDTEAFF.

This clonotype has at least ten counts. This rearrangement joins TRBV29-1 to TRBJ2-5; 7 bases fit TRBD2. Germline CDR1 is SQVTM and CDR2 is ANQGSEA. J lost 5 bases, V lost 3 bases, and 6 bases had no gene match. This CDR3 contains 13 residues. The CDR3 region has the DNA TGCAGCGTTGAGGGCACCGGGGGGGAGACCCAGTACTTC. Translation gives CSVEGTGGETQYF.